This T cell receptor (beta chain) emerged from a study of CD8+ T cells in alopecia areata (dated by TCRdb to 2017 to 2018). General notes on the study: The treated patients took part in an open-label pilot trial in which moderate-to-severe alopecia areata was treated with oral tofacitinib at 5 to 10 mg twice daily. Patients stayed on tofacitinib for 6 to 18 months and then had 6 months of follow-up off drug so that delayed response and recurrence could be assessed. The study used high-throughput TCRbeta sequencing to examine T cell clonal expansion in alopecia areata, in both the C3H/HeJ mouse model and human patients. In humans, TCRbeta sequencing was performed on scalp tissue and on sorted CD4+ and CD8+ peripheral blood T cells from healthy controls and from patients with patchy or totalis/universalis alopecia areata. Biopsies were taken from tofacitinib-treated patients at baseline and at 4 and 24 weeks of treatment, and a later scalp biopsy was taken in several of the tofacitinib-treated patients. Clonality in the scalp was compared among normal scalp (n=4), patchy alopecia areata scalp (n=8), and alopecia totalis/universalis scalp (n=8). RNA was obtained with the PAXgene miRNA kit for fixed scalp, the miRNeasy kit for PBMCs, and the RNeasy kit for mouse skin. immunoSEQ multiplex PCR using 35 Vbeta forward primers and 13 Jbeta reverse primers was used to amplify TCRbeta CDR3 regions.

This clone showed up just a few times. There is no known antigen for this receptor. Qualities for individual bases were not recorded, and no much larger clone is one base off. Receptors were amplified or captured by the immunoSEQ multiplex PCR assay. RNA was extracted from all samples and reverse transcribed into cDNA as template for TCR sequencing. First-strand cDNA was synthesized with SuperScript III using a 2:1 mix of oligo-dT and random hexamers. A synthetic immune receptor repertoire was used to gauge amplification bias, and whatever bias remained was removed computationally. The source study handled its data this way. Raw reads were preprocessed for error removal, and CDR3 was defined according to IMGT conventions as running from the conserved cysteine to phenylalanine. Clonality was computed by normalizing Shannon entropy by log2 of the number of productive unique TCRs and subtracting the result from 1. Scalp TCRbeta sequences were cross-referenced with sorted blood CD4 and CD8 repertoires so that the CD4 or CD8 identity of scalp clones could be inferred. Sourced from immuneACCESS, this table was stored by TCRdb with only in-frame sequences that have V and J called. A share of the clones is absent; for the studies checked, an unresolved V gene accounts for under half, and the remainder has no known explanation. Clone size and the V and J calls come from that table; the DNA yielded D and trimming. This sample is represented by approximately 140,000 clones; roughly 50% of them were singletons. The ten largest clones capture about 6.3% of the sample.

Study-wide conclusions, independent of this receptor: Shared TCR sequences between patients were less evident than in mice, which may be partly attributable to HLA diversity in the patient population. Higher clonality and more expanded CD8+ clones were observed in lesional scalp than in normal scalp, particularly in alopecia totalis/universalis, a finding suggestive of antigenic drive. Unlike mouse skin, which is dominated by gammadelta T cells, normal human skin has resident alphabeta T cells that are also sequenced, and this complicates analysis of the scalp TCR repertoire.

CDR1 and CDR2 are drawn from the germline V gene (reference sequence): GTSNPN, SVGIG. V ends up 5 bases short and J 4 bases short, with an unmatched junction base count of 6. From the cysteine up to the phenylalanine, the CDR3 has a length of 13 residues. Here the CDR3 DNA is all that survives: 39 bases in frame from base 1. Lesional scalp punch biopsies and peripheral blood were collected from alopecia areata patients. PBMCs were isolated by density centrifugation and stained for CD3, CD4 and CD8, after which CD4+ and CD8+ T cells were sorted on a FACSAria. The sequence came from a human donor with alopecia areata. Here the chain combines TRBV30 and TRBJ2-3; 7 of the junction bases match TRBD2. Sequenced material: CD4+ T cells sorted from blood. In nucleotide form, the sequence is TGTGCCTGGGCCCGACTAGCATCAGATACGCAGTATTTT. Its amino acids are CAWARLASDTQYF.